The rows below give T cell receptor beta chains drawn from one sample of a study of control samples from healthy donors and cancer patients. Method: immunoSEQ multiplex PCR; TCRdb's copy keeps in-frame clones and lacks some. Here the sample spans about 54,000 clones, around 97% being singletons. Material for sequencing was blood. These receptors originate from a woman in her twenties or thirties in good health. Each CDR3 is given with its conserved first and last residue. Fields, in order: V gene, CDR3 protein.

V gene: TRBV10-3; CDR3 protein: CAISDGRETQYF
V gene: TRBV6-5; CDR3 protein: CASMILQMSNQPQHF
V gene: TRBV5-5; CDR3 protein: CASSPRTLLSSYNEQFF
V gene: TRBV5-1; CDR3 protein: CASSFTSGAAKETQYF
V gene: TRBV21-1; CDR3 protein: CASSKVWTGGAIAGEQYF
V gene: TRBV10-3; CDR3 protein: CAAGTRLVNEQFF
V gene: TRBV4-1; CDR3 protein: CASSQVGALDTQYF
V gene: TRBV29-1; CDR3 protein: CSVGRQGISEAFF
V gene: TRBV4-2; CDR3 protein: CASSQDLGLAGGYEQYF
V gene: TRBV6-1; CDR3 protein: CASSERGLYEQYF
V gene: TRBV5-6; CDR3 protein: CASSLAGVYEQYF
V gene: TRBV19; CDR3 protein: CASSITRSTSVDEQFF
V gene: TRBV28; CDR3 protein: CASSRGHSYEQYF
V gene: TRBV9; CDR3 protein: CASSLLYEQYF
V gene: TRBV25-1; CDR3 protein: CASSGQGEMKAFF
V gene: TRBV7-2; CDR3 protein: CASSFDPGADTQYF
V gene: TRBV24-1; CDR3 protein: CATSDRAQAGEQYF
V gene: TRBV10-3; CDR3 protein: CAISRDRGLDTEAFF
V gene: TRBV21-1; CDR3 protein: CASSLQDYYGYTF
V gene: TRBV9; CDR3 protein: CASSPGTGAGYGYTF
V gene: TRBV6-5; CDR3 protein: CASSSLAGLTYNEQFF
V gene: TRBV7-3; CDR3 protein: CASSVRFYSNQPQHF
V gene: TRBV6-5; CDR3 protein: CASNLRANTGELFF
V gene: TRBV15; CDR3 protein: CATSETGVINQPQHF
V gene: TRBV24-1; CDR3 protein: CATSDLGADSNEQFF
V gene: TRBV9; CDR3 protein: CASSPTDRETFEAFF
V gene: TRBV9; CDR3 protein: CASSVGFGETGELFF
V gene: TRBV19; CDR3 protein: CASSPQTGTEAFF
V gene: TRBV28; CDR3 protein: CATLTGNSYEQYF
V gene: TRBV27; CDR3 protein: CASSLVRLAGGGPTDTQYF
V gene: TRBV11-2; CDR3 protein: CASSPSGRNQPQHF
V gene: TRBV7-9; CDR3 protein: CASSQSRGSSGNTIYF
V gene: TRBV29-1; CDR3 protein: CSVEAVAEGLDNEQFF
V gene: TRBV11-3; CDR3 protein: CASSFVGEAGETQYF